The next 24 T cell receptor beta chains were all read from a single sample in a study of cytomegalovirus exposure and HLA in healthy donors. Primers included in the PCR were 60 Vbeta and 13 Jbeta primers. The table came from immunoSEQ multiplex PCR; TCRdb's copy has only in-frame clones and leaves some out. This sample has fewer than 200,000 clones, with roughly 8.7% found just once. Specimen: PBMCs. These receptors were collected from a woman aged 25-40 years in good health and CMV-seropositive.

The chain links TRBV28 to TRBJ1-1; 9 positions agree with TRBD1. The ends lost 5 bases at V and 4 bases at J; junction bases unmatched: 5. The germline gives CDR1 MDHEN, CDR2 SYDVKM. This CDR3 contains 14 residues. The CDR3 loop is CASSGPGQGTEAFF. The CDR3 coding sequence is TGTGCCAGCAGTGGACCGGGACAGGGCACTGAAGCTTTCTTT.

This clone appeared a few times. The rearrangement uses TRBV6-1 and TRBJ1-2; D is unclear. The V end was cut by 8 bases, the J end by 2 bases, with 15 bases between. Germline CDR1 is MNHNS and CDR2 is SASEGT. The CDR3 covers 14 residues. The CDR3 loop reads CASLPQVLNYGYTF. The CDR3 DNA is TGTGCCAGCCTCCCCCAGGTTCTAAACTATGGCTACACCTTC.

The CDR3 DNA reads as TGCGCCAGCAGACCCGTCCCTAGCGCCTACAATGAGCAGTTCTTC. This codes for CASRPVPSAYNEQFF. V gene TRBV10-2 combines with J gene TRBJ2-1, with D perhaps TRBD2 (6 bases). The V gene's germline CDR1 is WSHSY and CDR2 SAAADI. V dropped 6 bases and J dropped 2 bases, with 14 bases sitting between them. The CDR3 length is 15 residues.

This clone was counted a few times. The rearrangement links TRBV25-1 to TRBJ2-3, with TRBD2 matching over 9 bases. Germline V gives CDR1 MGHDK, CDR2 SYGVNS. The V gene end was trimmed by 0 bases and the J gene end by 14 bases; junction bases not matched to a gene: 6. This CDR3 is 13 amino acids long. CDR3 bases: TGTGCCAGCAGTGAATATACGACTAGCGGCCTGTATTTT. It is translated as CASSEYTTSGLYF.

This clone has only a few counts. The rearrangement uses TRBV6-1 and TRBJ2-7, with no clear D. The CDR3 runs to 14 residues. Per the germline V gene, CDR1 is MNHNS and CDR2 is SASEGT. Between the trimmed V and J ends, which lost 5 bases and 4 bases, there was a span of 15 bases. The CDR3 nucleotides read TGTGCCAGCAGTACCGTGACCTTGAGGTACGAGCAGTACTTC. It is translated as CASSTVTLRYEQYF.

This clone came up a few times. One end of the junction is discordant with germline, which a read error may explain. Written as DNA, the CDR3 is TGTGCCGGCAGACAGGGGGTGGTCGACGAGCAGTACTTC. This sequence encodes CAGRQGVVDEQYF. The rearrangement uses TRBV2 and TRBJ2-7, with TRBD1 matching over 9 bases. Germline loops: CDR1 SNHLY, CDR2 FYNNEI. CDR3 length: 13 amino acids.

V and J are TRBV25-1 and TRBJ1-2, with a possible D match to TRBD1 (6 bases). This CDR3 has 14 residues. V lost 3 bases, J lost 0 bases, and 8 bases lay in between. The germline CDR1 and CDR2 sequences are MGHDK and SYGVNS. The CDR3 DNA follows: TGTGCCAGCAGTGAGCGGACAGCTAACTATGGCTACACCTTC. Translation gives CASSERTANYGYTF.

This clone was detected only a few times. The J gene is TRBJ1-4, the V gene TRBV10-2, with D possibly matching TRBD1 (6 bases). Per the germline V gene, CDR1 is WSHSY and CDR2 is SAAADI. V was clipped by 8 bases and J by 0 bases, with 16 bases between them. CDR3 size: 16 residues. The CDR3 reads CASRDKKSPTNEKLFF. The CDR3 nucleotides read TGCGCCAGCCGGGACAAAAAATCCCCAACTAATGAAAAACTGTTTTTT.

This clone was seen a handful of times. The rearrangement uses TRBV30 and TRBJ2-7, with 9 nucleotides matching TRBD2. V shed 2 bases and J 4 bases; nucleotides not matched to a gene: 6. In germline, CDR1 is GTSNPN, CDR2 SVGIG (reference sequence). There are 14 residues in the CDR3. In DNA form, the CDR3 reads TGTGCCTGGAGTTGGGGGGGACTAGCTTACGAGCAGTACTTC. Its translation is CAWSWGGLAYEQYF. The whole variable domain, filled in from reference TRBV30 and TRBJ2-7, reads SQTIHQWPATLVQPVGSPLSLECTVEGTSNPNLYWYRQAAGRGLQLLFYSVGIGQISSEVPQNLSASRPQDRQFILSSKKLLLSDSGFYLCAWSWGGLAYEQYFGPGTRLTVT.

V and J are TRBV5-1 and TRBJ2-1; D remains unclear. The germline gives CDR1 SGHRS, CDR2 YFSETQ. The CDR3 consists of 17 residues. The V end was cut by 0 bases, the J end by 8 bases, with 21 bases between. The CDR3 protein is CASSLGGRGIVSDEQFF. As DNA, the CDR3 is TGCGCCAGCAGCTTGGGTGGCAGAGGAATCGTCAGCGATGAGCAGTTCTTC. Full variable domain (rest looked up from reference TRBV5-1 and TRBJ2-1): KAGVTQTPRYLIKTRGQQVTLSCSPISGHRSVSWYQQTPGQGLQFLFEYFSETQRNKGNFPGRFSGRQFSNSRSEMNVSTLELGDSALYLCASSLGGRGIVSDEQFFGPGTRLTVL.

This clone was counted a few times. The chain carries TRBV12-1 and TRBJ2-7; TRBD2, the table's D call, was not compared with the DNA. TRBV12-1 is a pseudogene. This CDR3 contains 14 residues. The CDR3 spells CASSLPEAGYEQYF. CDR3 bases: TGTGCCAGCAGCCTACCCGAAGCGGGCTACGAGCAGTACTTC.

The chain joins TRBV21-1 to TRBJ2-7; the table's D gene call, TRBD1, was not cross checked with the DNA. TRBV21-1 is described as a pseudogene. CDR3 length: 13 amino acids. CDR3 protein: CACPGGEGYEQYF. The CDR3 region has the DNA TGTGCCTGCCCAGGGGGCGAAGGTTACGAGCAGTACTTC.

The chain couples TRBV6-1 to TRBJ2-5; perhaps TRBD1 as D (6 bases). This CDR3 contains 16 residues. Trimming cost V 1 base and J 2 bases, with 14 bases left between them. Germline V lookup: CDR1 MNHNS, CDR2 SASEGT. As DNA, the CDR3 is TGTGCCAGCAGTGAAGGAACAGGGCTGCCGCAAGAGACCCAGTACTTC. Translation: CASSEGTGLPQETQYF.

The chain recombines TRBV5-1 with TRBJ1-1, with 7 bases matching TRBD1. The CDR3 is made up of 15 amino acids. Germline V gives CDR1 SGHRS, CDR2 YFSETQ. V was clipped by 4 bases and J by 2 bases; unmatched bases: 8. The CDR3 DNA follows: TGCGCCAGCAGCCTACAGGGGTGGGGAAACACTGAAGCTTTCTTT. As protein: CASSLQGWGNTEAFF.

V usage is TRBV2 and J usage is TRBJ1-2; no clear D gene. Germline CDR1 SNHLY, CDR2 FYNNEI. The CDR3 contains 12 residues. Trimming removed 10 bases at V and 4 bases at J, with 13 bases between. The CDR3: CATPSGSYGYTF. Written as DNA, the CDR3 is TGTGCCACCCCAAGCGGTAGCTATGGCTACACCTTC.

This clone came up a few times. The chain combines TRBV5-1 with TRBJ2-1; D possibly corresponds to TRBD2 (5 bases). This CDR3 is built from 13 residues. Germline V gene data show CDR1 as SGHRS and CDR2 as YFSETQ. V lost 3 bases and J lost 1, with 5 bases in between. CDR3 DNA sequence: TGCGCCAGCAGCTGGACTTCCTACAATGAGCAGTTCTTC. It specifies CASSWTSYNEQFF.

In its sample, this clone was seen a few times. This chain links TRBV9 with TRBJ2-1; 7 bases align to TRBD1. Germline assignment: CDR1 SGDLS and CDR2 YYNGEE. The CDR3 is 14 amino acids. J gave up 9 bases and V 6 bases, and 12 bases lay outside the gene matches. The CDR3 spells CASNGDRYAGEQFF. The DNA for the CDR3 is TGTGCCAGCAACGGGGACAGATACGCTGGTGAGCAGTTCTTC. The full variable domain, with the rest looked up from reference TRBV9 and TRBJ2-1, is DSGVTQTPKHLITATGQRVTLRCSPRSGDLSVYWYQQSLDQGLQFLIQYYNGEERAKGNILERFSAQQFPDLHSELNLSSLELGDSALYFCASNGDRYAGEQFFGPGTRLTVL.

The CDR3 DNA reads as TGTGCCAGTAATCCCTTGCGGGGACCTCAGCCCCAGCATTTT. This gives the protein CASNPLRGPQPQHF. This chain joins TRBV19 and TRBJ1-5, with D possibly TRBD1 on 5 matching bases. Trimming took off 7 bases at V and 6 bases at J, with 16 bases between the two ends. This CDR3 is 14 amino acids long. Per the germline V gene, CDR1 is LNHDA and CDR2 is SQIVND (reference sequence).

The chain recombines TRBV4-1 with TRBJ2-4; weak D call: TRBD2 (6 bases). CDR3 size: 17 residues. CDR1 and CDR2 (germline): MGHRA, YSYEKL. V lost 0 bases, J lost 1 base, and 13 bases lay in between. CDR3 protein: CASSQDSLALAKNIQYF. In nucleotides, the CDR3 is TGCGCCAGCAGCCAAGATTCACTAGCTCTGGCCAAAAACATTCAGTACTTC.

The V call is TRBV2, the J call TRBJ1-1; D perhaps matches TRBD1 (5 bases). Germline V CDR1 and CDR2: SNHLY, FYNNEI. This CDR3 has 14 residues. Trimming shortened V by 3 bases and J by 6 bases, and 14 bases separated the two germline ends. CDR3 in DNA: TGTGCCAGCAGTGAGTGGGGGGGGTACGCTGAAGCTTTCTTT. Translation: CASSEWGGYAEAFF.

The chain is built from TRBV29-1 and TRBJ2-5, with a possible D match to TRBD2 (7 bases). CDR1 is SQVTM, CDR2 ANQGSEA, per germline. The CDR3 totals 13 residues. The V end was cut by 4 bases, the J end by 11 bases, with 20 bases between. CDR3: CSVGGAGRGEQYF. CDR3 DNA: TGCAGCGTTGGGGGGGCAGGCCGGGGGGAGCAGTACTTC.

This clone was counted only a few times. The chain combines TRBV7-9 with TRBJ1-2, with 7 nucleotides matching TRBD1. The CDR3 totals 13 residues. V was pared by 6 bases and J by 2 bases, with 3 bases of the junction left unmatched. Germline lookup yields CDR1 SEHNR and CDR2 FQNEAQ (reference sequence). This CDR3 reads CASRLGQNYGYTF. The CDR3 DNA is TGTGCCAGCAGGCTGGGACAGAACTATGGCTACACCTTC.

V gene TRBV29-1 combines with J gene TRBJ2-1, with 8 bases fitting TRBD1. This CDR3 comprises 12 residues. Germline CDR1 reads SQVTM; CDR2 reads ANQGSEA. V dropped 7 bases and J dropped 5; count of bases not matched to a gene: 4. The CDR3 nucleotides read TGCAGCGGACCGGGACAGGACAATGAGCAGTTCTTC. Its translation: CSGPGQDNEQFF.

This clone was observed a handful of times. CDR3 bases: TGTGCCAGCAGGAAGTCCCCACAAGGGGCCACCGGGGAGCTGTTTTTT. Its translation: CASRKSPQGATGELFF. The chain recombines TRBV5-4 with TRBJ2-2; weak D call: TRBD1 (5 bases). CDR3 length equals 16 residues. Germline CDR1 and CDR2: SGHNT and YYREEE (reference sequence). V lost 5 bases, J lost 4 bases, and 18 bases lay in between.